Sequencing of this T cell receptor (beta chain) was carried out in a study of post-analysis software for immune sequencing data. For the study at large: The patients showed relapsing-remitting, secondary progressive and progressive-relapsing multiple sclerosis courses.

A word on this clonotype: Antigen: not known.

The study's findings and limits: People with multiple sclerosis had a significantly lower normalized Chao1 diversity than controls did. Controls had lower frequencies than patients of five TRBV segments, which included TRBV5-6, TRBV5-1 and TRBV20-1. Strong co-clustering by F measure linked samples that shared a preparation batch.

Included in the TCR beta cDNA libraries were unique molecular identifiers. TCRdb re-called the PCR reads through MiXCR, storing one row per CDR3 protein. The table records around 700,000 distinct CDR3 sequences, 59% of them present only once. The CDR3 extends over 17 amino acids. The ends lost 2 bases at V and 2 bases at J; junction bases unmatched: 5. Looked up from germline, CDR1 is MDHEN and CDR2 is SYDVKM. Sample: blood. V is TRBV28 and J is TRBJ2-1, with 11 nucleotides matching TRBD2. This receptor was identified in a girl aged 2 to 9 with multiple sclerosis. CDR3 protein: CASSLGLAGGTYNEQFF. CDR3 DNA: TGTGCCAGCAGTTTAGGGCTAGCGGGGGGCACCTACAATGAGCAGTTCTTC.